There are many counts of the clone carrying this TCR beta chain. The antigen is unknown. A universal primer site and UMIs were added as TCR cDNA was made by 5'RACE template switching. TCRdb passed the 5' RACE reads through MiXCR, listing each CDR3 protein once. The sample lists about 180,000 distinct CDR3 sequences, roughly 6.2% occurring once. The data were taken from a study of T cells after yellow fever vaccination. Overall study findings and caveats: Among primary-vaccination clones, most reappeared after the booster, at 95% to 96% for CD4 and around 91% for CD8.

There are 13 residues in the CDR3. Germline CDR1 is SEHNR and CDR2 is FQNEAQ (reference sequence). Trimming left V 5 bases short and J 5 bases short, with 10 bases between. This receptor was taken from a man younger than 35 who received the YFV17D yellow fever vaccine. This chain uses TRBV7-9 with TRBJ2-1; D gene unclear. The starting material was CD4+ T cells sorted from PBMCs, obtained on the day of the first yellow fever vaccination. The CDR3 spells CASSRIGNNEQFF. CDR3 DNA sequence: TGTGCCAGCAGCCGAATAGGAAACAATGAGCAGTTCTTC.